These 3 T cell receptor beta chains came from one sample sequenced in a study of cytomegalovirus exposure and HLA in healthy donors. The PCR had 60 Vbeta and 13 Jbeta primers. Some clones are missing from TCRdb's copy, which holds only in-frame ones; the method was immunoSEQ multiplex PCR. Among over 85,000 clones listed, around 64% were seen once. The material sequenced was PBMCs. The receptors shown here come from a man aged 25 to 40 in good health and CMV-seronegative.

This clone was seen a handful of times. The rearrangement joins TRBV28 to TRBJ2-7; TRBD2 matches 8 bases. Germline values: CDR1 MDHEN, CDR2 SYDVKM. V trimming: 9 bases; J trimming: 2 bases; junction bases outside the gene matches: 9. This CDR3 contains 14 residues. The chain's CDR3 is CARISGRYPYEQYF. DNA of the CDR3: TGTGCCAGAATCAGCGGGAGATACCCCTACGAGCAGTACTTC.

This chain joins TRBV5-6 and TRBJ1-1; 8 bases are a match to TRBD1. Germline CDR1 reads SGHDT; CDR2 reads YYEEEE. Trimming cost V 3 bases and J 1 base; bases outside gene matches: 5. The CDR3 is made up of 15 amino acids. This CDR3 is CASSWGTGKNTEAFF. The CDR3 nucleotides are TGTGCCAGCAGCTGGGGGACAGGAAAGAACACTGAAGCTTTCTTT.

For the CDR3, the DNA is TGTGCCAGCGGCCGGGGACAGCACGGCTACACCTTC. It translates to CASGRGQHGYTF. This chain links TRBV28 with TRBJ1-2; 7 bases fit TRBD1. The CDR3 has 12 residues. Looked up from germline, CDR1 is MDHEN and CDR2 is SYDVKM. The J segment lost 8 bases and the V segment lost 8 bases, leaving 8 bases of the junction unmatched.